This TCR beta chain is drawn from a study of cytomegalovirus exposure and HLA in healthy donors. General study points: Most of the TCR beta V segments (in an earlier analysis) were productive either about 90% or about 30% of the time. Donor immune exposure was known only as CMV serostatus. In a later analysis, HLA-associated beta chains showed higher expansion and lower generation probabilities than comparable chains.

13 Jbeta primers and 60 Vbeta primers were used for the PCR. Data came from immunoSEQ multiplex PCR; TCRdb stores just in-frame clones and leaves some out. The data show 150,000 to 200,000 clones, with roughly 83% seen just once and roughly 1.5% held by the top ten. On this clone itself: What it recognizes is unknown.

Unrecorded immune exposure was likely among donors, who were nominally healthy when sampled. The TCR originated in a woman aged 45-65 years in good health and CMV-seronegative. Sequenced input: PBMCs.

The CDR3 loop is CASSYGTASEKLFF. The CDR3, as DNA: TGTGCCAGCAGTTACGGGACAGCGAGTGAAAAACTGTTTTTT. The chain carries TRBV6-6 and TRBJ1-4, with 7 bases fitting TRBD1. The germline V gene encodes CDR1 MNHNY and CDR2 SVGAGI (reference sequence). The CDR3 extends over 14 amino acids. V shed 2 bases and J 7 bases; nucleotides not matched to a gene: 4.